A selection of T cell receptor beta chains follows, all from one sample in a study of OX40 agonist ivuxolimab in advanced cancers. Sequenced by immunoSEQ multiplex PCR; TCRdb stores in-frame clones only, minus some. Of around 22,000 clones listed, 85% to 90% were seen once; the top ten hold roughly 17%. Source: CD4+ or CD8+ T cells sorted from blood, taken in a trial of the OX40 agonist ivuxolimab. The receptors stem from an adult with an advanced solid tumor such as melanoma, head and neck, liver or kidney cancer. The CDR3 runs from the conserved cysteine through the conserved F or W. Each record gives: D gene, J gene, clone size, V gene, CDR3 DNA, CDR3 protein. D genes are given only for firm matches. For some rows the clone size is stated as once, few or many, or as a class when expanded; others skip it.

TRBD1	TRBJ1-1	few	TRBV30	TGTGCCTGGAGTGTACAAGGGACAGGGTCCACTGAAGCTTTCTTT	CAWSVQGTGSTEAFF
-	TRBJ2-2	-	TRBV20-1	TGCAGTGCTAGAGGTACCGGGGAGCTGTTTTTT	CSARGTGELFF
-	TRBJ2-7	-	TRBV2	TGTGCCAGCAGTGAAGCGCTTAGGGCTAGCCAGTACTTC	CASSEALRASQYF
-	TRBJ1-2	-	TRBV7-8	TGTGCCAGCAGCCGAGGGGGGGGACAACTAAATGGCTACACCTTC	CASSRGGGQLNGYTF
TRBD1	TRBJ2-4	-	TRBV7-8	TGTGCCAGCAGCTTAGGTTTGAGGGGGCGCTTCCAGTACTTC	CASSLGLRGRFQYF
-	TRBJ1-4	-	TRBV27	TGTGCCACCGGGGCGAGGGGGGGCGGTGAAAAACTGTTTTTT	CATGARGGGEKLFF
-	TRBJ2-5	-	TRBV11-3	TGTGCCAGCAGCTTAGATGGAGGGGGCCGCGAGACCCAGTACTTC	CASSLDGGGRETQYF
-	TRBJ1-4	few	TRBV5-4	TGTGCCAGCAGCGCCCCATCAGGCAGGGGTCAAAATGAAAAACTGTTTTTT	CASSAPSGRGQNEKLFF
TRBD1	TRBJ1-5	-	TRBV6-5	TGTGCCAGCAGTTATCTGACAGGGAAGCAACAGCCCCAGCATTTT	CASSYLTGKQQPQHF
TRBD1	TRBJ1-6	-	TRBV6-5	TGTGCCAGCAGTGGACAGGGAAGGCATTCACCCCTCCACTTT	CASSGQGRHSPLHF
-	TRBJ2-2	-	TRBV5-4	TGTGCCAGCAGCCCGGACCCGTTCGGGGAGCTGTTTTTT	CASSPDPFGELFF
TRBD2	TRBJ2-1	-	TRBV29-1	TGCAGCGTCCCGGGACTAGCGATTTCCTACAATGAGCAGTTCTTC	CSVPGLAISYNEQFF
-	TRBJ2-7	-	TRBV9	TGTGCCAGCAGCGAGGGACTAAAGGGGGCCTACGAGCAGTACTTC	CASSEGLKGAYEQYF
TRBD1	TRBJ2-7	-	TRBV7-2	TGTGCCAGCAGCACCCTGGCCGGACAGGGGTTGGTGGAGCAGTACTTC	CASSTLAGQGLVEQYF
TRBD1	TRBJ2-7	-	TRBV7-3	TGTGCCAGCAGCCCAAGGACAGGTCTTTGGTCCGAGCAGTACTTC	CASSPRTGLWSEQYF
-	TRBJ2-1	once	TRBV5-4	TGTGCCAGCAGCTTAGACGGGAGCTCCTACAATGAGCAGTTCTTC	CASSLDGSSYNEQFF
-	TRBJ2-7	-	TRBV6-5	TGTGCCAGCAGTTACTCCCGGGACATCGGTGGTGAGCAGTACTTC	CASSYSRDIGGEQYF
TRBD2	TRBJ2-2	-	TRBV9	TGTGCCAGCAGCAGTAGCGGGAGTAACACCGGGGAGCTGTTTTTT	CASSSSGSNTGELFF
-	TRBJ1-6	-	TRBV7-2	TGTGCCTCCAGCTTTAGTACAACAAATAATTCACCCCTCCACTTT	CASSFSTTNNSPLHF
TRBD1	TRBJ2-2	-	TRBV9	TGTGCCAGCACCACCGGACAGGGACGGGACACCGGGGAGCTGTTTTTT	CASTTGQGRDTGELFF
-	TRBJ2-2	-	TRBV5-1	TGCGCCAGCAGCGTCCGGGACGCTGCGGCCGGGGAGCTGTTTTTT	CASSVRDAAAGELFF
TRBD1	TRBJ1-5	-	TRBV5-1	TGCGCCAGCAGTCCCGGGACAGGGTCCAATCAGCCCCAGCATTTT	CASSPGTGSNQPQHF
TRBD1	TRBJ2-2	few	TRBV18	TGTGCCAGCTCAGACACCGGCACAGGGGGCAACACCGGGGAGCTGTTTTTT	CASSDTGTGGNTGELFF
-	TRBJ2-7	-	TRBV6-1	TGTGCCAGCAGTGAGTGGGGACGGATACTCGACGAGCAGTACTTC	CASSEWGRILDEQYF
-	TRBJ2-7	-	TRBV7-2	TGTGCCAGCAGCTTAGCCCGGAGGGTCGGTCTCGACGAGCAGTACTTC	CASSLARRVGLDEQYF
TRBD2	TRBJ2-1	-	TRBV25-1	TGTGCCAGCAGTGAAACAGCGGGGGACCGCTACAATGAGCAGTTCTTC	CASSETAGDRYNEQFF
TRBD2	TRBJ2-1	-	TRBV7-3	TGTGCCAGCAGCTTAAGGCTAGCGGGGGGCTCCTACAATGAGCAGTTCTTC	CASSLRLAGGSYNEQFF
-	TRBJ1-5	-	TRBV27	TGTGCCAGCAGTTTATACTCCCGGGCAGGGCGAGGGGAGCCCCAGCATTTT	CASSLYSRAGRGEPQHF
-	TRBJ1-1	-	TRBV5-3	TGTGCCAGAAAACGGAGGGGCGCAGGGACTGAAGCTTTCTTT	CARKRRGAGTEAFF
TRBD2	TRBJ2-2	once	TRBV19	TGTGCCAGTAGAACGCGTCAACTACTAGCGGGGGAAGGGACCGGGGAGCTGTTTTTT	CASRTRQLLAGEGTGELFF
-	TRBJ1-1	-	TRBV6-5	TGTGCCAGCAGGAGACAGGTCATGAACACTGAAGCTTTCTTT	CASRRQVMNTEAFF
-	TRBJ1-3	few	TRBV7-6	TGTGCCAGCAGCTTAGATGCGACTGGAAACACCATATATTTT	CASSLDATGNTIYF
TRBD1	TRBJ2-7	-	TRBV6-1	TGTGCCAGCAGTGAAGTCCCCGGGACAGGGGCTACCGAGCAGTACTTC	CASSEVPGTGATEQYF
-	TRBJ2-2	-	TRBV10-1	TGCGCCACTGAGGGGAAGAAGAACACCGGGGAGCTGTTTTTT	CATEGKKNTGELFF
-	TRBJ2-7	once	TRBV7-9	TGTGCCAGCAGCCTCGGCGGATGGTACGAGCAGTACTTC	CASSLGGWYEQYF
TRBD1	TRBJ2-3	-	TRBV2	TGTGCCAGCGCAGGGACAGACCGCACAGATACGCAGTATTTT	CASAGTDRTDTQYF
-	TRBJ1-1	-	TRBV18	TGTGCCAGCTCACCGAGTGTGTTGAACACTGAAGCTTTCTTT	CASSPSVLNTEAFF
TRBD1	TRBJ2-5	-	TRBV27	TGTGCCAGCAGACCGGGACAGCAAGAGACCCAGTACTTC	CASRPGQQETQYF
-	TRBJ2-7	-	TRBV10-2	TGCGCCAGCACCGGTAAACAGGGAGTCATAAGGGACGAGCAGTACTTC	CASTGKQGVIRDEQYF
TRBD2	TRBJ2-3	-	TRBV5-1	TGCGCCAGCAGCTTGGGACTAGCGGTGGAGACAGATACGCAGTATTTT	CASSLGLAVETDTQYF
-	TRBJ2-2	-	TRBV19	TGTGCCAGTAGTATTAGTTCGGGGGCCGGGGAGCTGTTTTTT	CASSISSGAGELFF